This T cell receptor beta chain emerged from a study of cytomegalovirus exposure and HLA in healthy donors. Study-level results: A few of the chains that were CMV-associated were confirmed in vitro to be specific for CMV antigens. Later, an analysis found that common viral pathogens appeared to be linked with several of the most significant clusters.

As to this clone: Its antigen remains unknown.

It was with 60 Vbeta and 13 Jbeta primers that the PCR ran. Method: immunoSEQ multiplex PCR; TCRdb's copy keeps in-frame clones and lacks some. Here the sample spans under 55,000 clones, 73% being singletons. V shed 0 bases, J shed 10 bases, and the junction held 14 bases outside the gene matches. Germline values: CDR1 SGHNT, CDR2 YYREEE (reference sequence). The CDR3 is 17 residues long. V and J are TRBV5-4 and TRBJ2-1, with 9 bases fitting TRBD2. This clonotype originated in a man aged 18-30 years in good health and CMV-seronegative. Sequenced material: PBMCs. CDR3 DNA: TGTGCCAGCAGCTTGGGATTAAGTAGCGGGAGCTCGAGCGAGCAGTTCTTC. Protein: CASSLGLSSGSSSEQFF.